Sequencing of this TCR beta chain was carried out in a study of shared clonotypes between healthy human individuals. Terminally differentiated effector memory CD45RA+ cells were left out of the naive CD8 fraction, which was CD45RO-negative and positively selected for CCR7. Only in-frame clones appear in the TCRdb table, and some are missing; sequencing was by immunoSEQ multiplex PCR. Among 2 million to 2.5 million clones listed, 85% to 95% were seen once. The ends lost 5 bases at V and 3 bases at J; junction bases unmatched: 6. CDR1 SGHVS and CDR2 FQNEAQ come from the germline V gene. This CDR3 has 16 residues.

This chain joins TRBV7-8 and TRBJ2-1; 11 bases line up with TRBD2. This clonotype was sampled from a man younger than 30 in good health. Some clones in this sample may be carry-over from other donors' samples. Sequenced input: naive CD8+ T cells from PBMCs. The CDR3: CASSRGTSGIYNEQFF. The CDR3 bases are TGTGCCAGCAGCCGAGGGACTAGCGGTATCTACAATGAGCAGTTCTTC.